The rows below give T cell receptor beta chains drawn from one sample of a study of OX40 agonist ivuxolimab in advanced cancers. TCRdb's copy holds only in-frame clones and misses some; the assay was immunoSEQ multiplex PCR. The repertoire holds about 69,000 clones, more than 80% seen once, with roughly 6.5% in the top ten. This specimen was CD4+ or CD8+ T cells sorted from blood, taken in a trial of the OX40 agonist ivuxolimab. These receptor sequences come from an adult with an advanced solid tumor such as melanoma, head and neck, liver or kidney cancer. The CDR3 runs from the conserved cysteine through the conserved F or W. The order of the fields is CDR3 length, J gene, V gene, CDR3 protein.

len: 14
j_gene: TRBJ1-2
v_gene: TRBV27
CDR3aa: CASSLRGGSYGYTF

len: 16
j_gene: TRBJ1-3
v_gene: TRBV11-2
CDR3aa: CASSGRGGPSGNTIYF

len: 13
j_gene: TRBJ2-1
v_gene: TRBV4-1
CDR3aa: CASSPGQGLEQFF

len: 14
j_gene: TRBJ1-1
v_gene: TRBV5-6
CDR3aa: CASSWGREGTEAFF

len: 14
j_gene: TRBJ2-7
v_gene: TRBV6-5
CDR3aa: CASSSAAGEDEQYF

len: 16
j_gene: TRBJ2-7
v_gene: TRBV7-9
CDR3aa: CASSRGTSGSVGEQYF

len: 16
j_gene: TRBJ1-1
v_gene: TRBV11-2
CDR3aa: CASSLGREELNTEAFF

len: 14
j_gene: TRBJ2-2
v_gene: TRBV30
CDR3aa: CAWSVGAGTGELFF

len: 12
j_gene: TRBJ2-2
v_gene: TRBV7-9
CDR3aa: CASSLITGELFF

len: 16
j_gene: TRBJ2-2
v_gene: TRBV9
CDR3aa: CASSEMGGQNTGELFF

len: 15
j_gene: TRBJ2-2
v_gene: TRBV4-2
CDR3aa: CASSQVTTNTGELFF

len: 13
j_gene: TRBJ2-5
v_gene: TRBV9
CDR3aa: CASSGDGLETQYF

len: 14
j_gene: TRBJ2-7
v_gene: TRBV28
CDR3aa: CASSVGSTVYEQYF

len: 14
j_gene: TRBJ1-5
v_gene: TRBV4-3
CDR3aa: CASSQDRVPGDQHF

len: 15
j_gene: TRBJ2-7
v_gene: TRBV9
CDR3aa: CASSVDSGSSYEQYF